These 23 T cell receptor beta chains were sequenced from one sample in a study of neurological immune-mediated disorders. TCRdb ran MiXCR on the 5' RACE reads and lists one entry per CDR3 protein. The sample yields 36,000 or so distinct CDR3 sequences, about 9.3% seen once. The sample was PBMCs. The receptors originated from a woman younger than 45 with HTLV-1-associated myelopathy (HAM/TSP).

This clonotype has at least ten counts. J is TRBJ2-4 and V is TRBV7-2, with 10 nucleotides matching TRBD1. V gave up 3 bases and J gave up 0 bases; unmatched junction bases: 5. The length of the CDR3 is 17 residues. Germline loops: CDR1 SGHTA, CDR2 FQGNSA. Written as DNA, the CDR3 is TGTGCCAGCAGCTTTACCGGGACAGGGGTAGCCAAAAACATTCAGTACTTC. It codes for CASSFTGTGVAKNIQYF.

At least ten counts were recorded for this clonotype. The chain carries TRBV20-1 and TRBJ1-1; D possibly corresponds to TRBD1 (5 bases). The CDR3 contains 15 residues. Germline loops: CDR1 DFQATT, CDR2 SNEGSKA (reference sequence). V was shortened by 6 bases and J by 0 bases, with 17 bases between the two germline ends. The CDR3 is CSAPDGGPMNTEAFF. The DNA of the CDR3 is TGCAGTGCCCCCGATGGGGGACCCATGAACACTGAAGCTTTCTTT.

This clonotype was counted a single time. This chain connects TRBV7-2 to TRBJ2-7; the match to TRBD2 covers 8 bases. The CDR3 covers 13 residues. The V gene end was trimmed by 5 bases and the J gene end by 3 bases; junction bases not matched to a gene: 3. From germline, CDR1 is SGHTA and CDR2 FQGNSA. The CDR3 loop is CASSVGLDYEQYF. The CDR3 nucleotides read TGTGCCAGCAGCGTGGGACTAGACTACGAGCAGTACTTC.

In its sample, this clonotype was seen many times. The gene calls are TRBV5-1 and TRBJ2-2; TRBD2 matches 9 bases. Germline CDR1 reads SGHRS; CDR2 reads YFSETQ. The CDR3 is made up of 16 amino acids. V lost 5 bases, J lost 2 bases, and 7 bases stayed unmatched. CDR3 amino acids: CASRLLAGLNTGELFF. The DNA of the CDR3 is TGCGCCAGCAGACTCCTAGCGGGGTTAAACACCGGGGAGCTGTTTTTT.

This clonotype was picked up many times. This chain joins TRBV5-1 and TRBJ1-2, with 10 bases fitting TRBD1. V lost 3 bases and J lost 2; bases outside the gene matches: 1. CDR3 length equals 14 residues. Germline CDR1 SGHRS, CDR2 YFSETQ. This CDR3 is CASSWGQGNYGYTF. CDR3 DNA sequence: TGCGCCAGCAGCTGGGGACAGGGGAACTATGGCTACACCTTC.

In its sample, this clonotype was seen many times. V gene TRBV2 combines with J gene TRBJ2-3, with TRBD2 as a possible D gene (6 bases). The germline gives CDR1 SNHLY, CDR2 FYNNEI. CDR3 length equals 20 residues. Trimming pared 10 bases from V and 3 bases from J, leaving 35 bases between. In nucleotides, the CDR3 is TGTGCCACCCACCCCGGAAGAAGGCTCGTACGACTAGTCCGGACAGATACGCAGTATTTT. Protein: CATHPGRRLVRLVRTDTQYF.

This clonotype was recorded at least ten times. The J gene is TRBJ2-1, the V gene TRBV11-2; D uncertain. CDR1 and CDR2 from the germline V gene are SGHAT and FQNNGV. This CDR3 has 14 residues. V was cut by 0 bases and J by 8 bases, with 11 bases left in between. The CDR3 spells CASSLEGTRDEQFF. The CDR3 DNA is TGTGCCAGCAGCTTAGAGGGCACTCGGGATGAGCAGTTCTTC.

This clonotype has only a few counts. This chain links TRBV18 with TRBJ2-7, with D unresolved. V dropped 2 bases and J dropped 3 bases, with 14 bases sitting between them. The CDR3 contains 15 residues. Looked up from germline, CDR1 is KGHSH and CDR2 is LQKENI. CDR3 nucleotides: TGTGCCAGCTCACCAGGCAGCGCCGCCTTCTACGAGCAGTACTTC. Its protein product is CASSPGSAAFYEQYF.

This clonotype was detected many times. The chain carries TRBV5-1 and TRBJ2-1; 7 positions agree with TRBD1. This CDR3 has 15 residues. From germline, CDR1 is SGHRS and CDR2 YFSETQ. With 2 bases clipped from V and 2 bases from J, the junction kept 4 bases outside the gene matches. The CDR3: CASSFAGGTYNEQFF. The CDR3 DNA sequence: TGCGCCAGCAGCTTTGCAGGGGGTACCTACAATGAGCAGTTCTTC.

V gene TRBV15 combines with J gene TRBJ2-7, with TRBD2 identical over 9 bases. The germline V gene encodes CDR1 LNHNV and CDR2 YYDKDF (reference sequence). V shed 1 base and J 3 bases; nucleotides not matched to a gene: 7. The CDR3 contains 16 residues. CDR3 in amino acids: CATSRVSSGTDYEQYF. DNA of the CDR3: TGTGCCACCAGCAGAGTGTCTAGCGGGACTGACTACGAGCAGTACTTC.

This clonotype was counted ten times or more. This sequence joins TRBV5-1 and TRBJ1-2; D may be TRBD1 (6 bases). CDR1 and CDR2 (germline): SGHRS, YFSETQ. The V end lost 0 bases, the J end lost 5 bases, and 20 bases lay between the germline ends. The CDR3 is 17 amino acids. CDR3 DNA: TGCGCCAGCAGCTTGGCTCCTAACAGGGAAGGGGCATATGGCTACACCTTC. It codes for CASSLAPNREGAYGYTF.

The rearrangement joins TRBV5-1 to TRBJ2-7; 15 bases map to TRBD2. Trimming cost V 2 bases and J 0 bases; bases outside gene matches: 6. CDR1 and CDR2 from the germline V gene are SGHRS and YFSETQ. The CDR3 loop spans 18 amino acids. The CDR3 DNA reads as TGCGCCAGCAGCTTACTGGGACTAGCGGGGGGCGGCTCCTACGAGCAGTACTTC. Residues: CASSLLGLAGGGSYEQYF.

This clonotype was detected many times. This chain connects TRBV20-1 to TRBJ1-1; D is unclear. Between the trimmed V and J ends, which lost 0 bases and 6 bases, there was a span of 11 bases. This CDR3 has 13 amino acids. Germline CDR1 is DFQATT and CDR2 is SNEGSKA (reference sequence). Here the CDR3 reads CSARDTSMAEAFF. Written as DNA, the CDR3 is TGCAGTGCTAGAGATACGAGTATGGCTGAAGCTTTCTTT.

This clonotype was counted many times. This may come from a read error, since a much larger clone is one base off. The chain combines TRBV10-3 with TRBJ2-7, with D possibly matching TRBD1 (6 bases). V lost 6 bases, J lost 4 bases, and 16 bases lay in between. The CDR3 runs 14 residues. CDR1 is ENHRY and CDR2 is SYGVKD in the germline V gene. The CDR3 loop reads CAISPGQTLYEQYF. CDR3 bases: TGTGCCATCAGCCCTGGACAGACCCTATACGAGCAGTACTTC.

The chain employs TRBV7-6 and TRBJ2-7; a possible D gene is TRBD2 (6 bases). Germline CDR1 is SGHVS and CDR2 is FNYEAQ. Trimming took 6 bases from V and 6 from J, leaving 18 bases between them. The CDR3 covers 14 residues. The DNA of the CDR3 is TGTGCCAGCAGTGCGGGGAGCCAAACCGCCGAGCAGTACTTC. It yields the protein CASSAGSQTAEQYF.

The chain links TRBV12-3 or TRBV12-4 to TRBJ2-5; TRBD2 agrees at 13 bases. With 6 bases clipped from V and 1 base from J, the junction kept 8 bases outside the gene matches. This CDR3 has 17 amino acids. The CDR3, as DNA: TGTGCCAGCAGCACGACTAGCGGGGGGCGGCTCCAAGAGACCCAGTACTTC. Translating gives CASSTTSGGRLQETQYF.

In this sample, this clonotype turned up many times. The V gene is TRBV20-1, the J gene TRBJ2-1; D may be TRBD1 or TRBD2 (5 bases each). Trimming left V 0 bases short and J 8 bases short, with 8 bases between. The CDR3 has 12 residues. CDR1 is DFQATT and CDR2 is SNEGSKA in the germline V gene (reference sequence). The CDR3 sequence is CSARDRDHEQFF. CDR3 nucleotides: TGCAGTGCTAGAGACAGGGACCATGAGCAGTTCTTC.

In its sample, this clonotype is medium-sized. The chain has TRBV5-1 and TRBJ2-3; the match to TRBD1 covers 8 bases. This CDR3 has 14 residues. Germline values: CDR1 SGHRS, CDR2 YFSETQ. V lost 4 bases and J lost 6; bases outside the gene matches: 7. CDR3 bases: TGCGCCAGCAGCCCCATGACAGGGGTGGATACGCAGTATTTT. As protein: CASSPMTGVDTQYF.

This clonotype was recorded many times. This chain links TRBV25-1 with TRBJ1-1; 8 bases are a match to TRBD1. Germline V gives CDR1 MGHDK, CDR2 SYGVNS. With 0 bases clipped from V and 6 bases from J, the junction kept 3 bases outside the gene matches. The CDR3 loop spans 14 amino acids. The CDR3 DNA reads as TGTGCCAGCAGTGAATACGGGACAGGAGCTGAAGCTTTCTTT. Encoded protein: CASSEYGTGAEAFF.

This clonotype was found many times. This chain joins TRBV12-3 or TRBV12-4 and TRBJ1-4; possibly TRBD1 for D (5 bases). This CDR3 has 17 residues. Trimming cost V 5 bases and J 2 bases, with 18 bases left between them. CDR3 DNA: TGTGCCAGCAGTCCCCCCGGGACGGCTTATACTAATGAAAAACTGTTTTTT. Translating gives CASSPPGTAYTNEKLFF.

The DNA for the CDR3 is TGCGCCAGCAGCTTGAGCTGGGGCGTTCAAGAGACCCAGTACTTC. Translating it yields CASSLSWGVQETQYF. The genes are TRBV5-1 and TRBJ2-5; TRBD1 is a possible D gene (5 bases). Trimming took off 1 base at V and 2 bases at J, with 12 bases between the two ends. This CDR3 has 15 residues. Germline lookup yields CDR1 SGHRS and CDR2 YFSETQ.

Many counts were recorded for this clonotype. The V and J genes are TRBV10-3 and TRBJ2-1; D call uncertain. The CDR3 has 15 amino acids. The V and J ends lost 6 bases and 8 bases respectively, with 20 bases between them. Germline CDR1 reads ENHRY; CDR2 reads SYGVKD. The CDR3 sequence: CAISPGAAKGDEQFF. For the CDR3, the DNA is TGTGCCATCAGCCCTGGAGCCGCGAAGGGCGATGAGCAGTTCTTC.

This clonotype was seen many times. The rearrangement uses TRBV7-9 and TRBJ1-2, with 7 bases aligning to TRBD1. Germline values: CDR1 SEHNR, CDR2 FQNEAQ (reference sequence). CDR3 size: 14 residues. V gave up 5 bases and J gave up 7 bases; unmatched junction bases: 10. CDR3 DNA sequence: TGTGCCAGCAGCCCATCAGAGGGGGCGCGTGGCTACACCTTC. This codes for CASSPSEGARGYTF.